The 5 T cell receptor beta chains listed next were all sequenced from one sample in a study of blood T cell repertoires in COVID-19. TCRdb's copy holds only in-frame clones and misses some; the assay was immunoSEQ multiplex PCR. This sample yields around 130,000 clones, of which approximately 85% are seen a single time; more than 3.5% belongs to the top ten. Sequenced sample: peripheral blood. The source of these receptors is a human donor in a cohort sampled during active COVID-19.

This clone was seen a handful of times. The CDR3 DNA sequence: TGTGCCAGCAGTCCCGGGGGATCAAGCCCTGAAGCTTTCTTT. Protein sequence: CASSPGGSSPEAFF. The rearrangement uses TRBV6-2 or TRBV6-3 and TRBJ1-1, with a possible D match to TRBD1 (5 bases). The CDR3 runs to 14 residues. The germline gives CDR1 MNHEY, CDR2 SVGEGT. V was shortened by 5 bases and J by 6 bases, with 16 bases between the two germline ends.

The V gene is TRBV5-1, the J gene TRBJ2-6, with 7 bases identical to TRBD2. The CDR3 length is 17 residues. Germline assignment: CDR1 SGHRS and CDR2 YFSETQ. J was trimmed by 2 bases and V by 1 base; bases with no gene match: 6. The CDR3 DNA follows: TGCGCCAGCAGCTTGAGGGGAGGGGTTGCTGGGGCCAACGTCCTGACTTTC. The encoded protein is CASSLRGGVAGANVLTF.

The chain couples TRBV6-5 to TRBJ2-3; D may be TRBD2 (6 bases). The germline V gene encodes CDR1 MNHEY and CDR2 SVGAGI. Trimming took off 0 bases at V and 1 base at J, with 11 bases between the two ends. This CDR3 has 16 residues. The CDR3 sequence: CASSYSPPGGTDTQYF. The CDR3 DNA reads TGTGCCAGCAGTTACTCCCCCCCGGGGGGCACAGATACGCAGTATTTT.

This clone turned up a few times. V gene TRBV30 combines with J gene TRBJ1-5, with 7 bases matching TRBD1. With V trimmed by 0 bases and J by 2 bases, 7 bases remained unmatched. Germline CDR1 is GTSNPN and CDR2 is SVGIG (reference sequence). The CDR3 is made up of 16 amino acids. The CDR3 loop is CAWSVLGTGGNQPQHF. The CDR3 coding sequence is TGTGCCTGGAGTGTACTGGGAACAGGGGGCAATCAGCCCCAGCATTTT. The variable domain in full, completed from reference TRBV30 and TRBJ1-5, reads SQTIHQWPATLVQPVGSPLSLECTVEGTSNPNLYWYRQAAGRGLQLLFYSVGIGQISSEVPQNLSASRPQDRQFILSSKKLLLSDSGFYLCAWSVLGTGGNQPQHFGDGTRLSIL.

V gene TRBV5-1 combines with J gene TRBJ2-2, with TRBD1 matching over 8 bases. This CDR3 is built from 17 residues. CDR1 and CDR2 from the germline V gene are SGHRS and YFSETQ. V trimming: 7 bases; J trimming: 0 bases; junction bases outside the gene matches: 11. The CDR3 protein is CASGQGAPRANTGELFF. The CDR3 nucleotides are TGCGCCAGCGGTCAGGGGGCCCCCCGGGCGAACACCGGGGAGCTGTTTTTT.